This TCR beta chain was profiled in a study of blood T cell repertoires in COVID-19. Per germline, CDR1 SGHTA and CDR2 FQGTGA. The CDR3 loop spans 13 amino acids. With 3 bases clipped from V and 9 bases from J, the junction kept 3 bases outside the gene matches. Generated by immunoSEQ multiplex PCR, the TCRdb table keeps only in-frame clones and is missing some. The sample records some 140,000 clones, around 87% being singletons. The source is a woman between 45 and 60 years old who had recovered from COVID-19. Sequenced: peripheral blood. The chain is built from TRBV7-3 and TRBJ2-1; 9 bases line up with TRBD2. CDR3 protein: CASSFSGSSEQFF. The DNA of the CDR3 is TGTGCCAGCAGCTTTAGCGGGAGTAGTGAGCAGTTCTTC.